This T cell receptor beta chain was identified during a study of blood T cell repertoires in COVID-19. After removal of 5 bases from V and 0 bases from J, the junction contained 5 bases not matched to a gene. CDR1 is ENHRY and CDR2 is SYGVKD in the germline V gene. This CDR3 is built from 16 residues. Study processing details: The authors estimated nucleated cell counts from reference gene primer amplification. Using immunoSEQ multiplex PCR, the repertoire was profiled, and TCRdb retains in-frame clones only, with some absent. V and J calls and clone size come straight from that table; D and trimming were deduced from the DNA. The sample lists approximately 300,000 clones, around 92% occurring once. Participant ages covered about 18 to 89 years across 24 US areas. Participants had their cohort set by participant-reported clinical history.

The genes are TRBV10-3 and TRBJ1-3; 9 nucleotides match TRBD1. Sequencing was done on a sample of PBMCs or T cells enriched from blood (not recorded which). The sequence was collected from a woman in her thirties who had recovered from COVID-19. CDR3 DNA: TGTGCCATCAGTCCGGGACAGGGAAACTCTGGAAACACCATATATTTT. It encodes CAISPGQGNSGNTIYF.